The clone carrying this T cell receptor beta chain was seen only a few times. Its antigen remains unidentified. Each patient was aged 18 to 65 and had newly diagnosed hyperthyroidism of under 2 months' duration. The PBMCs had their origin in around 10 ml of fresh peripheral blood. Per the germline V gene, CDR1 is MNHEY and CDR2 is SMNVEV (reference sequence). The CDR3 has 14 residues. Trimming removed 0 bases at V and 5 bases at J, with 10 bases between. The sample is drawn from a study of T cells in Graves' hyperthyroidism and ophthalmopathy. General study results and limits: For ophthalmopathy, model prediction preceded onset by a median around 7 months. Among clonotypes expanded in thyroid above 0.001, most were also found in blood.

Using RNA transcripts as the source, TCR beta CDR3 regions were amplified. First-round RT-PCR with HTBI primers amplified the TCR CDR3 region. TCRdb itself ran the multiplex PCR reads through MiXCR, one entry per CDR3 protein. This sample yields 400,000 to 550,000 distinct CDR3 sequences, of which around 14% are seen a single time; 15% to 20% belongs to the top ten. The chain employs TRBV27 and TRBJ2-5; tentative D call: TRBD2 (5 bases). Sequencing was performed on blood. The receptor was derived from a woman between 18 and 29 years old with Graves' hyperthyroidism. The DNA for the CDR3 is TGTGCCAGCAGTTTATCGACGGGGTGGGAGACCCAGTACTTC. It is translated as CASSLSTGWETQYF.